This T cell receptor beta chain was sequenced during a study of PD-1 blockade in classical Hodgkin lymphoma. Repertoires were generated with immunoSEQ multiplex PCR, while TCRdb's copy carries only in-frame clones and drops some. Found here are some 58,000 clones, 91% of them singletons; the top ten hold approximately 10%. Germline lookup yields CDR1 SNHLY and CDR2 FYNNEI. The V gene lost 2 bases and the J gene lost 6 bases, with 16 bases spanning the gap. The CDR3 spans 16 residues. Time point indicated: cycle 4 day 1 (C4D1), after five to seven weeks of nivolumab. Brentuximab vedotin exposure varied, and every patient relapsed after autologous stem cell transplantation.

The chain employs TRBV2 and TRBJ2-2, with D tentatively TRBD2 (5 bases). Source: peripheral blood mononuclear cells (PBMCs), taken before the fourth cycle of nivolumab. The source is a human donor with classical Hodgkin lymphoma. The CDR3 is CASSEQVGRRAGELFF. In nucleotides, the CDR3 is TGTGCCAGCAGTGAACAGGTGGGGAGACGGGCCGGGGAGCTGTTTTTT. Based on the CDR3 plus reference TRBV2 and TRBJ2-2, the full variable domain is EPEVTQTPSHQVTQMGQEVILRCVPISNHLYFYWYRQILGQKVEFLVSFYNNEISEKSEIFDDQFSVERPDGSNFTLKIRSTKLEDSAMYFCASSEQVGRRAGELFFGEGSRLTVL.